The sequence of this T cell receptor (beta chain) was determined in a study of blood T cell repertoires in COVID-19. In the original analysis: How many nucleated cells were present was estimated from reference gene primer amplification. The method was immunoSEQ multiplex PCR; TCRdb's version includes in-frame clones alone and lacks a portion of them. Clone size and the V and J calls come from that table; the DNA yielded D and trimming. The sample includes 270,000 or so clones, roughly nine tenths of them seen just once. The CDR3 is made up of 14 amino acids. Looked up from germline, CDR1 is SGHRS and CDR2 is YFSETQ. J was trimmed by 2 bases and V by 4 bases; bases with no gene match: 3.

Sequences were obtained from peripheral blood. The rearrangement links TRBV5-1 to TRBJ2-7; 10 nucleotides line up with TRBD2. This TCR was recovered from a man aged 35 to 55 with active or convalescent COVID-19. CDR3: CASSHSGGTYEQYF. CDR3 sequence (DNA): TGCGCCAGCAGCCATAGCGGGGGGACCTACGAGCAGTACTTC. Combining the CDR3 with reference TRBV5-1 and TRBJ2-7 gives the whole variable domain KAGVTQTPRYLIKTRGQQVTLSCSPISGHRSVSWYQQTPGQGLQFLFEYFSETQRNKGNFPGRFSGRQFSNSRSEMNVSTLELGDSALYLCASSHSGGTYEQYFGPGTRLTVT.